This TCR beta chain was observed in a study of spatial heterogeneity in lung cancer. Study-level results: Tumor mutation count correlated with how many alpha and beta TCRs expanded intratumorally.

On each TCR cDNA molecule, a unique molecular identifier was present. In TCRdb, the 5' RACE reads were re-called with MiXCR into one record per CDR3 protein. This table holds 3,500 or so distinct CDR3 sequences, approximately 15% found once. Turning to this clonotype: Its antigen is not identified.

The germline CDR1 and CDR2 sequences are DFQATT and SNEGSKA (reference sequence). Trimming left V 5 bases short and J 4 bases short, with 8 bases between. CDR3 size: 11 residues. Documented time point: sample taken at primary tumor resection. Sequenced here: lung tumor tissue, sampled at surgery. The chain employs TRBV20-1 and TRBJ1-2; D is ambiguous. The TCR sequence derives from a male donor with early-stage non-small cell lung cancer. The CDR3 sequence is CSAGAIYGYTF. The CDR3 nucleotides are TGCAGTGCTGGTGCGATCTATGGCTACACCTTC.